This T cell receptor (beta chain) was sequenced for a study of a mutant IDH1 vaccine in newly diagnosed glioma. Remarks on this clone: Its antigen remains unidentified.

Specified time point: week 47, end of study. The vaccine gave 300 ug of a 20-mer mutant IDH1 peptide subcutaneously per dose. Some clones are missing from TCRdb's copy, which holds only in-frame ones; the method was immunoSEQ multiplex PCR. The sample has 50,000 to 65,000 clones, about four fifths seen once; the top ten hold roughly 3.2%. This sequence originates from a woman between 45 and 65 years old with glioma. Sequences were derived from PBMCs, sampled from a glioma patient whose treatment included an IDH1 peptide vaccine.

As DNA, the CDR3 is TGTGCCAGCAGCCTGGACAGGGATCAGGCAGAGCAGTACTTC. It yields the protein CASSLDRDQAEQYF. The chain links TRBV7-9 to TRBJ2-7, with TRBD1 matching over 8 bases. Losses at the gene ends were 5 bases for V and 7 bases for J; bases not matched to a gene: 10. Germline V gene data show CDR1 as SEHNR and CDR2 as FQNEAQ (reference sequence). This CDR3 has 14 residues. The full variable domain, its missing parts supplied by reference TRBV7-9 and TRBJ2-7, is DTGVSQNPRHKITKRGQNVTFRCDPISEHNRLYWYRQTLGQGPEFLTYFQNEAQLEKSRLLSDRFSAERPKGSFSTLEIQRTEQGDSAMYLCASSLDRDQAEQYFGPGTRLTVT.